The rows below give T cell receptor beta chains drawn from one sample of a study of blood T cell repertoires in COVID-19. Profiling relied on immunoSEQ multiplex PCR, and the TCRdb table lists in-frame clones only, not all of them. The sample yields fewer than 90,000 clones, about four fifths seen once. Sequencing was done on a sample of peripheral blood. All receptors derive from a human donor in a cohort sampled during active COVID-19. The CDR3 runs from the conserved cysteine through the conserved F or W. D genes are given only for firm matches. Clone size, where shown, is once, few, many, or a class for clones that have expanded.

V	J	D	size	CDR3	DNA
TRBV6-5	TRBJ2-7	TRBD1	NA	CASSLRRTGLYEQYF	TGTGCCAGCAGCCTACGCAGGACAGGGCTCTACGAGCAGTACTTC
TRBV2	TRBJ1-3	NA	many	CASSAIQGSGNTIYF	TGTGCCAGCAGTGCCATCCAGGGCTCTGGAAACACCATATATTTT
TRBV6-5	TRBJ1-6	TRBD1	NA	CASSTTGYNSPLHF	TGTGCCAGCAGTACGACAGGGTACAATTCACCCCTCCACTTT
TRBV20-1	TRBJ2-5	TRBD2	NA	CSASRASGRAETQYF	TGCAGTGCTAGTAGGGCTAGCGGGAGAGCAGAGACCCAGTACTTC
TRBV5-6	TRBJ1-4	NA	once	CASSSKQGEREKLFF	TGTGCCAGCAGCTCTAAACAGGGAGAGAGAGAAAAACTGTTTTTT
TRBV29-1	TRBJ2-5	TRBD1	NA	CSADDRGKETQYF	TGCAGCGCCGACGACAGGGGAAAAGAGACCCAGTACTTC
TRBV6-5	TRBJ1-5	NA	NA	CASSYSGFSNQPQHF	TGTGCCAGCAGTTACTCTGGCTTTAGCAATCAGCCCCAGCATTTT
TRBV7-9	TRBJ1-4	TRBD1	NA	CASSLMGTGEKEKLFF	TGTGCCAGCAGCTTAATGGGGACAGGGGAAAAGGAAAAACTGTTTTTT
TRBV14	TRBJ1-4	TRBD1	NA	CASSLTGGATNEKLFF	TGTGCCAGCAGCCTCACAGGGGGGGCAACTAATGAAAAACTGTTTTTT
TRBV29-1	TRBJ1-3	TRBD1	once	CSVGIGQGGLGNTIYF	TGCAGCGTTGGGATCGGACAGGGGGGTTTAGGAAACACCATATATTTT
TRBV6-5	TRBJ1-2	NA	NA	CASRDTNYGYTF	TGTGCCAGCAGGGACACGAACTATGGCTACACCTTC
TRBV6-1	TRBJ1-6	NA	NA	CASSEDKRAPLHF	TGTGCCAGCAGTGAGGACAAACGAGCACCCCTCCACTTT
TRBV5-4	TRBJ2-5	NA	NA	CASSPGGTEETQYF	TGTGCCAGCAGCCCGGGAGGGACAGAAGAGACCCAGTACTTC
TRBV25-1	TRBJ2-1	NA	NA	CASSEGRAKYNEQFF	TGTGCCAGCAGTGAAGGGCGGGCAAAATACAATGAGCAGTTCTTC
TRBV24-1	TRBJ2-7	NA	NA	CATSDPGSGNPYEQYF	TGTGCCACCAGTGATCCCGGGAGCGGTAACCCCTACGAGCAGTACTTC
TRBV6-5	TRBJ2-2	NA	NA	CASKLRVSNTGELFF	TGTGCCAGCAAGCTCAGGGTTTCGAACACCGGGGAGCTGTTTTTT
TRBV20-1	TRBJ1-2	NA	NA	CSASTAAGYTF	TGCAGTGCTAGCACGGCAGCGGGCTACACCTTC
TRBV5-1	TRBJ2-2	TRBD2	NA	CASSPDSGTSLTGELFF	TGCGCCAGCTCCCCGGATAGCGGGACCTCTCTTACCGGGGAGCTGTTTTTT
TRBV7-9	TRBJ2-2	NA	NA	CASSLAEGSGELFF	TGTGCCAGCAGCTTAGCAGAGGGATCCGGGGAGCTGTTTTTT
TRBV30	TRBJ1-3	NA	once	CAWSVRPRGARGNTIYF	TGTGCCTGGAGTGTACGTCCGCGGGGGGCGCGAGGAAACACCATATATTTT
TRBV19	TRBJ2-1	NA	NA	CASSIGGRGPRNEQFF	TGTGCCAGTAGTATAGGGGGCAGGGGACCTCGCAATGAGCAGTTCTTC
TRBV16	TRBJ1-1	NA	NA	CASSQSGGNTEAFF	TGTGCCAGCAGCCAATCGGGGGGGAACACTGAAGCTTTCTTT
TRBV9	TRBJ2-1	NA	NA	CASSVRDTTVYEQFF	TGTGCCAGCAGCGTCCGGGACACTACGGTGTATGAGCAGTTCTTC
TRBV6-6	TRBJ2-7	NA	once	CASSFPGESYEQYF	TGTGCCAGCAGTTTTCCGGGAGAATCCTACGAGCAGTACTTC
TRBV19	TRBJ2-5	NA	once	CASSSLAPNYQETQYF	TGTGCCAGTAGTAGCCTAGCGCCCAACTACCAAGAGACCCAGTACTTC
TRBV5-1	TRBJ1-5	NA	NA	CASSLGEGQPQHF	TGCGCCAGCAGCTTGGGAGAGGGTCAGCCCCAGCATTTT
TRBV15	TRBJ2-2	TRBD1	NA	CATSRDDRGNTGELFF	TGTGCCACCAGCAGAGACGACAGGGGAAACACCGGGGAGCTGTTTTTT
TRBV5-4	TRBJ1-1	NA	NA	CASRNRELYTEAFF	TGTGCCAGCCGCAACAGGGAGTTGTACACTGAAGCTTTCTTT
TRBV6-6	TRBJ2-1	TRBD2	NA	CASRPSGSSYNEQFF	TGTGCCAGCAGACCCAGCGGGAGCTCCTACAATGAGCAGTTCTTC
TRBV2	TRBJ1-1	NA	NA	CASTTDMNTEAFF	TGTGCCAGTACGACAGACATGAACACTGAAGCTTTCTTT
TRBV19	TRBJ2-1	TRBD2	NA	CASSIVSGARSYNEQFF	TGTGCCAGTAGTATTGTCAGCGGGGCCCGCTCCTACAATGAGCAGTTCTTC
TRBV6-5	TRBJ2-7	TRBD2	few	CASSKTSVHEQYF	TGTGCCAGCAGTAAGACTAGCGTGCACGAGCAGTACTTC
TRBV5-4	TRBJ2-3	TRBD2	NA	CASSSGGKGADTQYF	TGTGCCAGCAGCTCCGGGGGGAAGGGTGCAGATACGCAGTATTTT
TRBV15	TRBJ1-3	NA	NA	CATSRDFLFSGNTIYF	TGTGCCACCAGCAGAGATTTTCTATTCTCTGGAAACACCATATATTTT
TRBV10-2	TRBJ2-7	NA	NA	CASSEPGLGKDF	TGCGCCAGCAGTGAGCCGGGACTGGGAAAGGACTTC
TRBV30	TRBJ1-2	TRBD1	NA	CAWSVRPRGAGLRYGYTF	TGTGCCTGGAGTGTACGACCCAGGGGGGCTGGATTACGCTATGGCTACACCTTC
TRBV18	TRBJ1-5	TRBD1	NA	CASSLQGADQPQHF	TGTGCCAGCTCACTACAGGGGGCCGATCAGCCCCAGCATTTT
TRBV5-4	TRBJ2-5	NA	NA	CASGLVQETQYF	TGTGCCAGCGGGCTGGTTCAAGAGACCCAGTACTTC
TRBV2	TRBJ2-1	TRBD2	NA	CASSAERGADNEQFF	TGTGCCAGCAGTGCTGAGCGGGGAGCCGACAATGAGCAGTTCTTC
TRBV10-2	TRBJ2-3	TRBD1	NA	CASKARPDRPTDTQYF	TGCGCCAGCAAAGCCCGCCCGGACAGGCCCACAGATACGCAGTATTTT
TRBV3-1/TRBV3-2	TRBJ1-3	NA	NA	CASSQGAGNTIYF	TGTGCCAGCAGCCAAGGGGCCGGAAACACCATATATTTT
TRBV7-9	TRBJ1-2	TRBD1	few	CASSPTGVGYTF	TGTGCCAGCAGCCCGACAGGGGTTGGCTACACCTTC
TRBV5-1	TRBJ1-2	NA	NA	CASSYPGGVNGYTF	TGCGCCAGCAGTTACCCGGGGGGGGTCAATGGCTACACCTTC
TRBV6-6	TRBJ1-1	NA	NA	CASSYSIWQESPEAFF	TGTGCCAGCAGTTACTCGATTTGGCAGGAAAGCCCTGAAGCTTTCTTT
TRBV5-1	TRBJ1-1	TRBD1	NA	CASSFDRGVTEAFF	TGCGCCAGCAGCTTCGACAGGGGCGTCACTGAAGCTTTCTTT
TRBV18	TRBJ1-5	NA	few	CASSLEESQPQHF	TGTGCCAGCTCCCTTGAAGAGTCTCAGCCCCAGCATTTT
TRBV3-1/TRBV3-2	TRBJ2-1	TRBD2	NA	CASSPRLAGGNEQFF	TGTGCCAGCAGCCCCCGGCTAGCGGGAGGGAATGAGCAGTTCTTC